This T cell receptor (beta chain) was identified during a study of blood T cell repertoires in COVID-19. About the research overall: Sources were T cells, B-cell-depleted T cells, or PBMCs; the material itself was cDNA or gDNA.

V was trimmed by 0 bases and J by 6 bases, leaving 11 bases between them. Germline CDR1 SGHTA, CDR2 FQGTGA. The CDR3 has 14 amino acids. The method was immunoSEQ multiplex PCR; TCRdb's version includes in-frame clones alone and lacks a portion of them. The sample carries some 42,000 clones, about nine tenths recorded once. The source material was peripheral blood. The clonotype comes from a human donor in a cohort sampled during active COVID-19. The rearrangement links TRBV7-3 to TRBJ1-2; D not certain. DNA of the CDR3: TGTGCCAGCAGCTTAACAGGCGGGGTTGATGGCTACACCTTC. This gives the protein CASSLTGGVDGYTF.